What follows describes a single TCR beta chain. Its antigen remains unknown. CDR3 length: 15 residues. The germline CDR1 and CDR2 sequences are SNHLY and FYNNEI. Trimming removed 2 bases from V and 7 bases from J, with 15 bases in between. The data were taken from a study of T-cell memory formation after mild COVID-19. The overall study: Among the donors, TCR clusters were largely specific to each donor.

Points from the study as a whole: A subset of responding clones appeared in pre-infection memory, suggesting cross-reactive memory joined. CM and EM subsets held most contracting CD4+ clones; EMRA held CD8+ ones.

Using constant-segment primers, 5'RACE produced TCR alpha and TCR beta cDNA libraries carrying sample barcodes and UMIs. TCRdb called the 5' RACE reads again in MiXCR, with one record for every CDR3 protein. This table holds roughly 610,000 distinct CDR3 sequences, about 18% found once. The TCR originated in an adult woman who had mild COVID-19 (a few samples of this study predate the infection). Cell type and time point are not known. The V call is TRBV2, the J call TRBJ2-4; a possible D gene is TRBD1 (6 bases). Sequences were obtained from PBMCs or a T cell subset sorted from them (not recorded which). CDR3 sequence reads: CASSEFKGEWNIQYF. Here the CDR3 DNA reads TGTGCCAGCAGTGAATTTAAGGGGGAATGGAACATTCAGTACTTC.